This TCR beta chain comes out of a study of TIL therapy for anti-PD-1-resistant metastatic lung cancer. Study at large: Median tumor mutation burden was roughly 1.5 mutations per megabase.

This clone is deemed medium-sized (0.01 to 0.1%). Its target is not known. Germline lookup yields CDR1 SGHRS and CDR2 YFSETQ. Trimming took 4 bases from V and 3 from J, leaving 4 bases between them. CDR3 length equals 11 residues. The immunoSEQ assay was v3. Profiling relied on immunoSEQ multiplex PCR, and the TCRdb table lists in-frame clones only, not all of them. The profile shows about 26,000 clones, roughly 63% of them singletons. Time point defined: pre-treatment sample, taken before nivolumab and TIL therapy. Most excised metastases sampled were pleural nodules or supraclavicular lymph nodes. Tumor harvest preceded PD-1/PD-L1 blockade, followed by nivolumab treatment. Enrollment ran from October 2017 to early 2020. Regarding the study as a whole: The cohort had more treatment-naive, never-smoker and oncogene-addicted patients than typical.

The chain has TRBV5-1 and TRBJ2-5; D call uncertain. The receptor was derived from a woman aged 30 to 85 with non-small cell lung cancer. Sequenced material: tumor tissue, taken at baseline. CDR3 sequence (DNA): TGCGCCAGCAGCGAGGAAGAGACCCAGTACTTC. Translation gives CASSEEETQYF.